This T cell receptor (beta chain) stems from a study of T cell responses to AZD1222 COVID-19 vaccine. Details on this clone: Its antigen is undetermined.

Here immunoSEQ multiplex PCR was the method, and the copy in TCRdb shows in-frame clones only, minus some. The table shows roughly 140,000 clones, with approximately 90% occurring only once. Study findings and constraints: Researchers report vaccine-associated CD4 TCRs spanning spike, with dominance at 160-218 and 743-854. Just a handful of AZD1222 recipients tested seropositive at baseline.

Looked up from germline, CDR1 is SQVTM and CDR2 is ANQGSEA. CDR3 size: 13 residues. Trimming removed 2 bases from V and 1 base from J, with 8 bases in between. This sequence was found in an adult in good health. This sequence joins TRBV29-1 and TRBJ1-1; D is ambiguous. This specimen was peripheral blood, taken on day 0 of AZD1222 vaccination. Here the CDR3 DNA reads TGCAGCGTTGAAAGGAGGCAGAACACTGAAGCTTTCTTT. This translates into CSVERRQNTEAFF.